Included here is one T cell receptor beta chain sequence, with context. Per the original data handling: Researchers report that nucleated cell counts were estimated from reference gene primer amplification. Produced via immunoSEQ multiplex PCR; TCRdb's table is partial and in-frame only. The V and J calls and clone size come from that table; D and trimming were worked out from the DNA. The data contain roughly 250,000 clones, around 83% of them singletons. Germline CDR1 reads SNHLY; CDR2 reads FYNNEI. V was shortened by 11 bases and J by 2 bases, with 16 bases between the two germline ends. This CDR3 has 14 residues. The data are from a study of blood T cell repertoires in COVID-19. Study context: T cells, B-cell-depleted T cells, or PBMCs supplied cDNA or gDNA.

The TCR comes from a woman aged 45-65 years with acute or convalescent COVID-19. Sequencing input: peripheral blood. The V call is TRBV2, the J call TRBJ1-3; D uncertain. For the CDR3, the DNA is TGTGCCGGCCGGGAACCCCGGGCTGGAAACACCATATATTTT. As protein: CAGREPRAGNTIYF.